This T cell receptor beta chain appears in the sequencing data of a study of T cell responses to AZD1222 COVID-19 vaccine. General study results and limits: CD4 TCRs associated with vaccination spanned spike, dominating at 160-218 and 743-854. Reportedly, close to half of spike-specific TCRs are directed against unmutated variant regions. It was only after the peak T cell response that any repertoires were sampled.

The protocol was immunoSEQ multiplex PCR, while the TCRdb copy is restricted to in-frame clones and leaves out a portion. The repertoire includes tens of thousands of clones, over 70% of them detected once, and approximately 3.6% sits in the top ten. This clone appeared once. What it binds is not known. V was pared by 8 bases and J by 2 bases, with 3 bases of the junction left unmatched. This CDR3 has 13 amino acids. CDR1 and CDR2 from the germline V gene are SEHNR and FQNEAQ (reference sequence). The chain uses TRBV7-9 and TRBJ1-2; 9 bases are shared with TRBD1. This receptor was obtained from an adult in good health. The sequenced sample was peripheral blood, obtained on day 0 of AZD1222 vaccination. DNA for the CDR3: TGTGCCAGCGGGGACAGGGCCAACTATGGCTACACCTTC. It yields the protein CASGDRANYGYTF.